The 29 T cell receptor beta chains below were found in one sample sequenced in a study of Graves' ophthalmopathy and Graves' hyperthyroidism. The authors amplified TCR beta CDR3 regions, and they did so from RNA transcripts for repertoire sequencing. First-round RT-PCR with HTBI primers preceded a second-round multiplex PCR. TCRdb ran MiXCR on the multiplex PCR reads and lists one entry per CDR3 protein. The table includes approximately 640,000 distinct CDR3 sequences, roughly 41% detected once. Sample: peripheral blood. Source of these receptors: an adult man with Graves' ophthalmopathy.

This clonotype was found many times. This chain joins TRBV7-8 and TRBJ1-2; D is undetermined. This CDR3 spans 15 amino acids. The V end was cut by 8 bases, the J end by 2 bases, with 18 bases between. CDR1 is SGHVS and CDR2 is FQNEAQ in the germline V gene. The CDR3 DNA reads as TGTGCCAGCGCAATGGGAGAGGGAGTGAACTATGGCTACACCTTC. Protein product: CASAMGEGVNYGYTF.

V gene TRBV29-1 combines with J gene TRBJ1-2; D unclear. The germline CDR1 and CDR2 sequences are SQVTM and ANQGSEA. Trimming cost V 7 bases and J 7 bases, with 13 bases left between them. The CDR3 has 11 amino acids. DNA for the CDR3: TGCAGCGAGACTGCCGCTACTGGCTACACCTTC. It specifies CSETAATGYTF.

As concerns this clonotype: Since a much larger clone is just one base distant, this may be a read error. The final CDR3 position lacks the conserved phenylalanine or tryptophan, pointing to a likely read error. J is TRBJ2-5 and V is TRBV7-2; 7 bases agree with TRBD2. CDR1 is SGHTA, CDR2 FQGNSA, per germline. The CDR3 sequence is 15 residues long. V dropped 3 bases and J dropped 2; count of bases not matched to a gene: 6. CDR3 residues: CASSLVPGLQETQYV. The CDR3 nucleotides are TGTGCCAGCAGCTTGGTTCCGGGACTACAAGAGACCCAGTACGTC.

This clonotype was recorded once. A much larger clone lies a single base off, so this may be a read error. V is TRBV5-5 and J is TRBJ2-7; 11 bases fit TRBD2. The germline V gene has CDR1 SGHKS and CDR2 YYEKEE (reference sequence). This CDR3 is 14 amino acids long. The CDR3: CAGSPTSGTYEQYF. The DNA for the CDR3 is TGTGCCGGCAGCCCGACTAGCGGGACCTACGAGCAGTACTTC.

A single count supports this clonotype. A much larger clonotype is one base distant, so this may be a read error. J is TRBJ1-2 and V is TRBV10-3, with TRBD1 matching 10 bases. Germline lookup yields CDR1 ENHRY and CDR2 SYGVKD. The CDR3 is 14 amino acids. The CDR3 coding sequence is TGTGCCAGCAGTTACTCCGGGACAGGGGATGGCTACACCTTC. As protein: CASSYSGTGDGYTF.

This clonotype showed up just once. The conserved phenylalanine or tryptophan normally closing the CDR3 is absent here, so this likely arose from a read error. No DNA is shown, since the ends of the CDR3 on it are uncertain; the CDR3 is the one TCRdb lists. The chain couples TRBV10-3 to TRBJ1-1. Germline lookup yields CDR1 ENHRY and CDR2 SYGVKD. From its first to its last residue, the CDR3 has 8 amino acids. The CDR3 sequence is CAISAVSS.

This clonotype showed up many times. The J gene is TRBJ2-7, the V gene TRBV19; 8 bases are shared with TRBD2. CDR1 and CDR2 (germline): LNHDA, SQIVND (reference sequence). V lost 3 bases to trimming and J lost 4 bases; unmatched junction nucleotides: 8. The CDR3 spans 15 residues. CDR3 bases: TGTGCCAGTAGTATGGTGGGACTAGGGGGTTACGAGCAGTACTTC. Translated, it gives CASSMVGLGGYEQYF.

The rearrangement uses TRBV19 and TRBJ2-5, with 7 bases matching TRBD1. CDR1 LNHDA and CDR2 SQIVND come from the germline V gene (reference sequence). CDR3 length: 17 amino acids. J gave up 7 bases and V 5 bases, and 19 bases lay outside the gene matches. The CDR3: CASSPRKSTGPSRTQYF. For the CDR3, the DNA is TGTGCCAGTAGTCCCCGAAAATCGACAGGGCCCTCGAGGACCCAGTACTTC.

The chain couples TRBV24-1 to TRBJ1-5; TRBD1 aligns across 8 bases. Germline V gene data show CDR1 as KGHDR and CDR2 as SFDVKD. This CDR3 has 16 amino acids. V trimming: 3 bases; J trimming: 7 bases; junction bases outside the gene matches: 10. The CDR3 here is CATSDRRDRIKQPQHF. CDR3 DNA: TGTGCCACCAGTGATAGGAGGGACAGGATCAAACAGCCCCAGCATTTT.

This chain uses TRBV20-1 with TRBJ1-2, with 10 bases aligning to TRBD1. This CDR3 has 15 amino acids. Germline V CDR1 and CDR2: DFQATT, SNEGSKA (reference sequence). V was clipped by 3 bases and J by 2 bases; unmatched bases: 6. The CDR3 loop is CSASGTGVANYGYTF. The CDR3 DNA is TGCAGTGCTAGCGGGACAGGGGTTGCGAACTATGGCTACACCTTC.

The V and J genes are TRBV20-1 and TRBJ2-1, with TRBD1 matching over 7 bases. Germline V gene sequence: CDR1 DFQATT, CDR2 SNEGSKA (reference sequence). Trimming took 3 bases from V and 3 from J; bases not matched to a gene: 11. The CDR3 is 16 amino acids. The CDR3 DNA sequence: TGCAGTGCTAGGCAGAACCGGGACAGCCACTACAATGAGCAGTTCTTC. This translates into CSARQNRDSHYNEQFF.

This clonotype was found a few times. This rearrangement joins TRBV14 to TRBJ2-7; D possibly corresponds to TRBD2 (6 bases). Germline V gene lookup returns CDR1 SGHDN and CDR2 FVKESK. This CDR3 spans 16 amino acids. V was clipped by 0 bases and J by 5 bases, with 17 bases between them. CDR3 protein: CASSQEVGTLPHEQYF. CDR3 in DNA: TGTGCCAGCAGCCAAGAGGTTGGGACTCTCCCACACGAGCAGTACTTC.

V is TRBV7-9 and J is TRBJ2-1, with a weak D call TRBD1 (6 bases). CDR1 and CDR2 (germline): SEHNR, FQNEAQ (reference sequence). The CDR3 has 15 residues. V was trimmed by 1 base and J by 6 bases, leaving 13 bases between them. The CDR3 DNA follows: TGTGCCAGCAGCTTAGTGTTAACAGGGCTCAATGAGCAGTTCTTC. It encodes CASSLVLTGLNEQFF.

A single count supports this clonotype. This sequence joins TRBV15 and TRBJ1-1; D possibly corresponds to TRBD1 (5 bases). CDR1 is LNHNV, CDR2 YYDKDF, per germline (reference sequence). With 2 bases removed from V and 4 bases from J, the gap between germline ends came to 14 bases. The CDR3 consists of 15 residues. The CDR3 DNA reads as TGTGCCACCAGCAGATCTCTAGGGGTGGGCACTGAAGCTTTCTTT. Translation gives CATSRSLGVGTEAFF.

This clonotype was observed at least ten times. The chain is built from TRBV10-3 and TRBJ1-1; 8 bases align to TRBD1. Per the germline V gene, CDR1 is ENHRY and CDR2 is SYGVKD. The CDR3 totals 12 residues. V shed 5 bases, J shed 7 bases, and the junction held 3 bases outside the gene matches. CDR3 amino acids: CAISPGQGEAFF. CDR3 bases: TGTGCCATCAGTCCTGGACAGGGTGAAGCTTTCTTT.

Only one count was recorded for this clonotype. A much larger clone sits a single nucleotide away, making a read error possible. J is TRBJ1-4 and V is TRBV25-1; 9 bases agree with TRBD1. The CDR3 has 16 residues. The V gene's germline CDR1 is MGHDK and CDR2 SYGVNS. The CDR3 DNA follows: TGTACCAGCAGTTTAGAGGCGACAGGGGGTAATGAAAAACTGTTTTTT. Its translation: CTSSLEATGGNEKLFF.

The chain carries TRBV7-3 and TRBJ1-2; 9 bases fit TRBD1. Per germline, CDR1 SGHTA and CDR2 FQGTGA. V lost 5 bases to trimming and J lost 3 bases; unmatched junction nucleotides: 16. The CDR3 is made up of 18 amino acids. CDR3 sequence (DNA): TGTGCCAGCAGCGCCCACCACAGGGGGCGCCACGGCGACTATGGCTACACCTTC. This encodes CASSAHHRGRHGDYGYTF.

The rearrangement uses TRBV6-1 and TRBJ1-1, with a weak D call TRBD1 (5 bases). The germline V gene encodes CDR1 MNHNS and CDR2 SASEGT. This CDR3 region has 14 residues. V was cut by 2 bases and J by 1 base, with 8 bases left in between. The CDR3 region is CASSENDRNTEAFF. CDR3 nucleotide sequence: TGTGCCAGCAGTGAAAACGACAGGAACACTGAAGCTTTCTTT.

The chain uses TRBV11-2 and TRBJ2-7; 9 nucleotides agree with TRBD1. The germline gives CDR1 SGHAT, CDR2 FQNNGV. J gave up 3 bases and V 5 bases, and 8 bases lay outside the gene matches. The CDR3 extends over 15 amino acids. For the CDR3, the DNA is TGTGCCAGCAGCGGGGGGGGACAGGGTTACTACGAGCAGTACTTC. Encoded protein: CASSGGGQGYYEQYF.

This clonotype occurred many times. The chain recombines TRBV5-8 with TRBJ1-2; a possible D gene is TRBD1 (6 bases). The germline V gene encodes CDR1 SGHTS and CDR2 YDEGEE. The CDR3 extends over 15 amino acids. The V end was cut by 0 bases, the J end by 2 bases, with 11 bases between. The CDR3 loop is CASSLEGHPNYGYTF. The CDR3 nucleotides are TGTGCCAGCAGCTTGGAGGGACACCCGAACTATGGCTACACCTTC.

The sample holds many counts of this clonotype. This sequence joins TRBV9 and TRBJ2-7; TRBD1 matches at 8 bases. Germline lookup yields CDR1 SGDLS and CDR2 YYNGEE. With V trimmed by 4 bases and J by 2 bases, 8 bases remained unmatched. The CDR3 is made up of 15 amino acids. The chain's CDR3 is CASSNPGQATYEQYF. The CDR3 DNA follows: TGTGCCAGCAGCAATCCGGGACAGGCGACCTACGAGCAGTACTTC.

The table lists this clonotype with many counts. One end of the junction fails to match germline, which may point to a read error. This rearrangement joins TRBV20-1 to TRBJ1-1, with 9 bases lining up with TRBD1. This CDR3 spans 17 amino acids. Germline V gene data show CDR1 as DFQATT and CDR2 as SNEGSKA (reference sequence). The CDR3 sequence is CSARGAGWDRANTEAFF. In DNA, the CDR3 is TGCAGTGCCAGAGGGGCGGGCTGGGACAGGGCGAACACTGAAGCTTTCTTT.

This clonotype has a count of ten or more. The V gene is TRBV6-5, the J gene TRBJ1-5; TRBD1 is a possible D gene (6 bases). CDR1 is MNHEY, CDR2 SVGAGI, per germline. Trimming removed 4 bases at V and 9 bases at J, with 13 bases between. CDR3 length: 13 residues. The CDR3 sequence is CASSFQQGPPQHF. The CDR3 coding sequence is TGTGCCAGCAGTTTCCAACAGGGTCCGCCCCAGCATTTT.

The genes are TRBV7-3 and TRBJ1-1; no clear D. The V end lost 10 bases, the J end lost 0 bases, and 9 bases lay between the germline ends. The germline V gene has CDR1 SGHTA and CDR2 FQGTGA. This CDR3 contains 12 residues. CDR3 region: CATETVNTEAFF. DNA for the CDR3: TGTGCCACCGAGACGGTGAACACTGAAGCTTTCTTT.

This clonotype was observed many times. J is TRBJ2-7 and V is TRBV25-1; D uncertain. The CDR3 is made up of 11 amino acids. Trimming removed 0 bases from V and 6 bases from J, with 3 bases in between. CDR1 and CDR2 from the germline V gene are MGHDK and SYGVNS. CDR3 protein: CASSEYLEQYF. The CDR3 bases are TGTGCCAGCAGTGAATACCTCGAGCAGTACTTC.

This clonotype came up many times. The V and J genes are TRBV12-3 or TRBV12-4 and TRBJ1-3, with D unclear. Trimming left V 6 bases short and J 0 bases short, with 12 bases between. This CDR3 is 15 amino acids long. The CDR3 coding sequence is TGTGCCAGCAGCACCCAGGATATCTCTGGAAACACCATATATTTT. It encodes CASSTQDISGNTIYF.

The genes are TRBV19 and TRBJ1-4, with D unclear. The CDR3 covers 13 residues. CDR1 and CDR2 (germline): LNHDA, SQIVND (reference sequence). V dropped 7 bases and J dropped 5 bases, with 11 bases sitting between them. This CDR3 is CASTEDSNEKLFF. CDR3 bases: TGTGCCAGTACGGAAGATAGCAATGAAAAACTGTTTTTT.

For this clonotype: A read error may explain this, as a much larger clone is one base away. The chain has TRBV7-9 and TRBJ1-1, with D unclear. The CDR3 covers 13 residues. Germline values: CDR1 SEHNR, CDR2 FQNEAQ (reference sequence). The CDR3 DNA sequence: TGTGCCAGCGGCTTATTGTGGGACACTGAAGCTTTCTTT. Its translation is CASGLLWDTEAFF.

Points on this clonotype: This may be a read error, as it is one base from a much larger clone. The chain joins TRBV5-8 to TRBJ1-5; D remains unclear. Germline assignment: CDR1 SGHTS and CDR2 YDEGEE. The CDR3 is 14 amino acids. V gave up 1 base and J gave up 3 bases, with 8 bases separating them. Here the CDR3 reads CASSLYGDNQPQHF. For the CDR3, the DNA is TGTGCCAGCAGCTTGTACGGAGACAATCAGCCCCAGCATTTT.